A single T cell receptor (beta chain) is shown here with its context. No antigen is known for it. Clones were sequenced by immunoSEQ multiplex PCR, and TCRdb holds only the in-frame ones, with some missing. Of about 42,000 clones listed, 80% to 90% are singletons. The sample is drawn from a study of a mutant IDH1 vaccine in newly diagnosed glioma. Across the study: Either 4-6 weeks after radiotherapy alone or alongside temozolomide, vaccination was begun. Notes on the study in general: Changes in top peripheral clonotypes did not appear linked to pseudoprogression. Immune responses arising from the vaccine appeared in 90% to 95% of patients.

Documented time point: week 5, during vaccination. In the vaccine, a single dose held 300 ug of the mutant IDH1 20-mer peptide, along with topical imiquimod. Per the germline V gene, CDR1 is LNHDA and CDR2 is SQIVND (reference sequence). The CDR3 is 15 amino acids. Trimming took off 7 bases at V and 0 bases at J, with 14 bases between the two ends. The clonotype comes from a man aged 40-50 years with glioma. This rearrangement joins TRBV19 to TRBJ2-3, with D maybe TRBD2 (5 bases). The material was PBMCs, obtained from a glioma patient whose treatment included an IDH1 peptide vaccine. CDR3 sequence: CASNGLFGSTDTQYF. For the CDR3, the DNA is TGTGCCAGTAATGGACTTTTTGGTAGCACAGATACGCAGTATTTT.